The 17 T cell receptor beta chains presented below share a single source sample, sequenced in a study of blood T cell repertoires in COVID-19 (TCRdb year 2020). The library was built by means of the immunoSEQ multiplex PCR assay. TCRdb stores this immuneACCESS table with in-frame sequences only. Part of the clones is absent; in the studies checked, under half of the shortfall reflects unresolved V genes, and no reason is known for the rest. The sample table shows about 370,000 clones, and about nine tenths are seen once. The ten largest clones take up about 1.7% of the sample. Sequencing input: PBMCs or T cells enriched from blood (not recorded which). All receptors derive from a woman in her 30s who had recovered from COVID-19.

The chain links TRBV6-6 to TRBJ2-3; TRBD2 aligns across 11 bases. The CDR3 sequence is 15 residues long. The germline V gene encodes CDR1 MNHNY and CDR2 SVGAGI (reference sequence). V was pared by 7 bases and J by 4 bases, with 7 bases of the junction left unmatched. CDR3 amino acids: CASKTSGSYSDTQYF. The CDR3 DNA follows: TGTGCCAGCAAAACTAGCGGGAGTTACTCAGATACGCAGTATTTT.

The J gene is TRBJ2-4, the V gene TRBV20-1, with D perhaps matching TRBD2 (6 bases). This CDR3 contains 14 residues. The germline V gene encodes CDR1 DFQATT and CDR2 SNEGSKA (reference sequence). The V end was cut by 3 bases, the J end by 9 bases, with 18 bases between. CDR3 sequence (DNA): TGCAGTGCTAGTGACCGCGGGGAGCTAAGCATTCAGTACTTC. Its protein product is CSASDRGELSIQYF.

The gene calls are TRBV11-1 and TRBJ2-7, with D maybe TRBD1 (6 bases). This CDR3 is 14 amino acids long. V lost 5 bases, J lost 5 bases, and 16 bases lay in between. Germline V gene data show CDR1 as SGHAT and CDR2 as FQDESV (reference sequence). In DNA form, the CDR3 reads TGTGCCAGCAGCCGGACCCCCAGGGGAAACGAGCAGTACTTC. It codes for CASSRTPRGNEQYF.

This chain uses TRBV28 with TRBJ1-5, with a possible D match to TRBD1 (6 bases). The CDR3 has 14 amino acids. V lost 3 bases and J 5 bases, leaving 11 bases between the germline ends. The germline V gene encodes CDR1 MDHEN and CDR2 SYDVKM. In nucleotides, the CDR3 is TGTGCCAGCAGTTTGTTGGACAGTTATCAGCCCCAGCATTTT. Its translation: CASSLLDSYQPQHF.

This clone was detected only once. The chain couples TRBV5-6 to TRBJ1-2; possible D gene TRBD1, 6 bases. Germline CDR1 and CDR2: SGHDT and YYEEEE. The V and J ends lost 0 bases and 5 bases respectively, with 20 bases between them. CDR3 length equals 17 residues. The CDR3 is CASSLVDRLSDTYGYTF. In DNA, the CDR3 is TGTGCCAGCAGCTTGGTTGACAGGTTATCCGATACATATGGCTACACCTTC. Full variable domain (remainder filled in from reference TRBV5-6 and TRBJ1-2): DAGVTQSPTHLIKTRGQQVTLRCSPKSGHDTVSWYQQALGQGPQFIFQYYEEEERQRGNFPDRFSGHQFPNYSSELNVNALLLGDSALYLCASSLVDRLSDTYGYTFGSGTRLTVV.

Written as DNA, the CDR3 is TGTGCCAGCAGCCAAGGAAGGGGCGCTGAGACCCAGTACTTC. Translated: CASSQGRGAETQYF. This sequence joins TRBV14 and TRBJ2-5, with D maybe TRBD1 (5 bases). The CDR3 is 14 amino acids. Germline V CDR1 and CDR2: SGHDN, FVKESK. Trimming cost V 1 base and J 5 bases, with 11 bases left between them. Using reference TRBV14 and TRBJ2-5 for the parts outside the CDR3, the full variable domain is EAGVTQFPSHSVIEKGQTVTLRCDPISGHDNLYWYRRVMGKEIKFLLHFVKESKQDESGMPNNRFLAERTGGTYSTLKVQPAELEDSGVYFCASSQGRGAETQYFGPGTRLLVL.

This chain joins TRBV4-3 and TRBJ2-3; 8 nucleotides line up with TRBD2. CDR1 and CDR2 from the germline V gene are LGHNA and YSLEER. Germline trimming cut 0 bases from V and 1 base from J; bases unmatched to any gene: 6. The CDR3 has 17 residues. The CDR3 sequence: CASSQDNYGGGTDTQYF. DNA of the CDR3: TGCGCCAGCAGCCAAGACAATTACGGGGGGGGCACAGATACGCAGTATTTT.

The rearrangement joins TRBV7-9 to TRBJ2-6; 9 bases fit TRBD1. Germline V gene sequence: CDR1 SEHNR, CDR2 FQNEAQ (reference sequence). This CDR3 spans 18 amino acids. Germline trimming cut 3 bases from V and 0 bases from J; bases unmatched to any gene: 6. CDR3 bases: TGTGCCAGCAGCTTTTACAGGGGGCACTTCTCTGGGGCCAACGTCCTGACTTTC. The encoded protein is CASSFYRGHFSGANVLTF.

The gene calls are TRBV11-2 and TRBJ2-7; D is ambiguous. V was shortened by 4 bases and J by 1 base, with 8 bases between the two germline ends. Germline V CDR1 and CDR2: SGHAT, FQNNGV. The CDR3 loop spans 13 amino acids. The CDR3 DNA sequence: TGTGCCAGCAGCTCTGGGCCTTCCTACGAGCAGTACTTC. Translated: CASSSGPSYEQYF.

This chain links TRBV4-3 with TRBJ1-2; 7 nucleotides line up with TRBD1. This CDR3 region has 13 residues. After removal of 3 bases from V and 5 bases from J, the junction contained 3 bases not matched to a gene. Germline CDR1 is LGHNA and CDR2 is YSLEER. The CDR3 nucleotides read TGCGCCAGCAGCCACAGGACAGGTTATGGCTACACCTTC. Translating it yields CASSHRTGYGYTF.

The CDR3 is CASSLSFGNTGELFF. The DNA of the CDR3 is TGTGCCAGCAGCCTTAGCTTCGGGAACACCGGGGAGCTGTTTTTT. The rearrangement uses TRBV5-4 and TRBJ2-2; D gene uncertain. This CDR3 comprises 15 residues. Between the trimmed V and J ends, which lost 4 bases and 1 base, there was a span of 11 bases. The germline V gene encodes CDR1 SGHNT and CDR2 YYREEE (reference sequence).

On this clone: This may come from a read error, since a much larger clone is one base off. Other nucleotide sequences from this sample produce the same CDR3. The CDR3 sequence: CASSHSQGLTEAFF. The CDR3 nucleotides read TGCGCCAGCAGCCATTCACAGGGGCTCACTGAAGCTTTCTTT. The chain combines TRBV4-1 with TRBJ1-1, with TRBD1 identical over 7 bases. V lost 3 bases and J lost 4; bases outside the gene matches: 5. CDR1 MGHRA and CDR2 YSYEKL come from the germline V gene. This CDR3 is built from 14 residues.

This clone is a singleton in its sample. The gene calls are TRBV4-1 and TRBJ2-5, with 8 bases matching TRBD1. This CDR3 has 14 residues. Germline V lookup: CDR1 MGHRA, CDR2 YSYEKL. Trimming cost V 3 bases and J 2 bases; bases outside gene matches: 2. The CDR3 spells CASSQTGVQETQYF. In DNA, the CDR3 is TGCGCCAGCAGCCAGACAGGGGTACAAGAGACCCAGTACTTC.

On this clone itself: Other DNA sequences from this sample encode an identical CDR3 as well. The genes are TRBV6-5 and TRBJ1-2; maybe TRBD1 (6 bases). V was shortened by 0 bases and J by 0 bases, with 8 bases between the two germline ends. Germline CDR1 reads MNHEY; CDR2 reads SVGAGI. This CDR3 spans 15 amino acids. CDR3 protein: CASSYSAGANYGYTF. CDR3 DNA sequence: TGTGCCAGCAGTTACTCGGCAGGGGCTAACTATGGCTACACCTTC.

The chain is built from TRBV5-1 and TRBJ2-4; 15 nucleotides line up with TRBD2. After removal of 3 bases from V and 0 bases from J, the junction contained 7 bases not matched to a gene. The germline gives CDR1 SGHRS, CDR2 YFSETQ. CDR3 length: 19 amino acids. The CDR3 sequence is CASSSGLAGGSIAKNIQYF. CDR3 bases: TGCGCCAGCAGCTCGGGACTAGCGGGAGGATCCATAGCCAAAAACATTCAGTACTTC. Full variable domain (outside the CDR3, taken from reference TRBV5-1 and TRBJ2-4): KAGVTQTPRYLIKTRGQQVTLSCSPISGHRSVSWYQQTPGQGLQFLFEYFSETQRNKGNFPGRFSGRQFSNSRSEMNVSTLELGDSALYLCASSSGLAGGSIAKNIQYFGAGTRLSVL.

This chain uses TRBV25-1 with TRBJ1-2; the D gene is possibly TRBD1 (5 bases). CDR3 length: 12 residues. The V gene's germline CDR1 is MGHDK and CDR2 SYGVNS. V lost 7 bases, J lost 3 bases, and 9 bases lay in between. The CDR3 protein is CASTGRYYGYTF. The CDR3 DNA is TGTGCCAGCACAGGGCGGTACTATGGCTACACCTTC.

The rearrangement links TRBV7-2 to TRBJ1-2, with 10 bases fitting TRBD1. The V and J ends lost 0 bases and 8 bases, in that order; junction bases with no gene match: 3. Germline V CDR1 and CDR2: SGHTA, FQGNSA. The CDR3 length is 14 residues. The CDR3 reads CASSLADRGRGYTF. As DNA, the CDR3 is TGTGCCAGCAGCTTAGCGGACAGGGGGAGAGGCTACACCTTC.